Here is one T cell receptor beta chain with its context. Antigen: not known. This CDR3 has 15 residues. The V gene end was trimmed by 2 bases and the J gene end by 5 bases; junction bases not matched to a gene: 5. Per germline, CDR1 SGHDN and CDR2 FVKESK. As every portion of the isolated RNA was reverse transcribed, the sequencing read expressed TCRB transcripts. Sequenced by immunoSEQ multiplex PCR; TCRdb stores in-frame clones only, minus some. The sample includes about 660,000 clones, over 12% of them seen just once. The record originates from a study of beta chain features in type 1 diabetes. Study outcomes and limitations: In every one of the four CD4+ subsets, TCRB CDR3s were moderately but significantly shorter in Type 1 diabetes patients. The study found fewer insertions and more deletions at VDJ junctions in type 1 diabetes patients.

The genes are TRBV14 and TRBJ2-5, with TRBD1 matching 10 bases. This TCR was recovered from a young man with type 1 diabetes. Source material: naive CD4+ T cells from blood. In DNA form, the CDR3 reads TGTGCCAGCAGCCAAAGGACAGGGGGGCGTGAGACCCAGTACTTC. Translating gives CASSQRTGGRETQYF.